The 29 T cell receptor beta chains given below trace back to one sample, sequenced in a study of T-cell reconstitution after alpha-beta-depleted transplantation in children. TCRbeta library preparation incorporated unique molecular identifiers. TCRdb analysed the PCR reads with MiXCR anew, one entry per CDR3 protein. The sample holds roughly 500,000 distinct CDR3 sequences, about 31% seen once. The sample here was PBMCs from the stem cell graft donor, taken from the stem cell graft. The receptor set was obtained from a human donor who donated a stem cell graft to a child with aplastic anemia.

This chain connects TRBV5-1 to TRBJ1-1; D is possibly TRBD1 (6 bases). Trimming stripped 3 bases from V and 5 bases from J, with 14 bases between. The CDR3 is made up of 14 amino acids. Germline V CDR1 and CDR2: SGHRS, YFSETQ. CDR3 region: CASSWGAAGTEAFF. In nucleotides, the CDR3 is TGCGCCAGCAGCTGGGGGGCGGCGGGGACTGAAGCTTTCTTT.

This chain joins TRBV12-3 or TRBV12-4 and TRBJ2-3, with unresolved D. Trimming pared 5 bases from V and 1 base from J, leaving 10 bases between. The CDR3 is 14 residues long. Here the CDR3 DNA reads TGTGCCAGCAGTACGGATTTCCGCACAGATACGCAGTATTTT. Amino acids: CASSTDFRTDTQYF.

The CDR3 DNA reads as TGTGCCAGCAGCGTGGCTAGCGGACAGTACAATGAGCAGTTCTTC. This gives the protein CASSVASGQYNEQFF. V and J are TRBV7-7 and TRBJ2-1, with a weak D call TRBD2 (7 bases). The CDR3 length is 15 residues. CDR1 SSHAT and CDR2 FNYEAQ come from the germline V gene (reference sequence). Trimming removed 5 bases at V and 4 bases at J, with 15 bases between.

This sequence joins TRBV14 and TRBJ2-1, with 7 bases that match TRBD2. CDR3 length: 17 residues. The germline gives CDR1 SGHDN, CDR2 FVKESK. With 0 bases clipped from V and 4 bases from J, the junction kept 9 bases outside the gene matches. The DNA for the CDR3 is TGTGCCAGCAGCCAAGATCGGGCCCAGCGGGGTTACAATGAGCAGTTCTTC. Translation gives CASSQDRAQRGYNEQFF. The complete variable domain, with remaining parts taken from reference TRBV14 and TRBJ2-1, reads EAGVTQFPSHSVIEKGQTVTLRCDPISGHDNLYWYRRVMGKEIKFLLHFVKESKQDESGMPNNRFLAERTGGTYSTLKVQPAELEDSGVYFCASSQDRAQRGYNEQFFGPGTRLTVL.

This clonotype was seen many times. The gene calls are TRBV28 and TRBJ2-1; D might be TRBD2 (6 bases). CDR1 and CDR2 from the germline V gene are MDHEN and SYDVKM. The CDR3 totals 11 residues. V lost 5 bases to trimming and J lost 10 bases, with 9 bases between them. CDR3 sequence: CASSGGAEQFF. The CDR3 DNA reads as TGTGCCAGCAGTGGAGGGGCCGAGCAGTTCTTC. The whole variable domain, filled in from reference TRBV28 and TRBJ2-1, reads DVKVTQSSRYLVKRTGEKVFLECVQDMDHENMFWYRQDPGLGLRLIYFSYDVKMKEKGDIPEGYSVSREKKERFSLILESASTNQTSMYLCASSGGAEQFFGPGTRLTVL.

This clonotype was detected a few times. CDR3 bases: TGCGCCAGCAGCCAAGATGGGGCTAGCGGGACCCGGAAGACAGCCAAAAACATTCAGTACTTC. Protein sequence: CASSQDGASGTRKTAKNIQYF. The chain carries TRBV4-1 and TRBJ2-4; 9 nucleotides align to TRBD2. V was pared by 0 bases and J by 0 bases, with 15 bases of the junction left unmatched. The CDR3 covers 21 residues. CDR1 and CDR2 from the germline V gene are MGHRA and YSYEKL.

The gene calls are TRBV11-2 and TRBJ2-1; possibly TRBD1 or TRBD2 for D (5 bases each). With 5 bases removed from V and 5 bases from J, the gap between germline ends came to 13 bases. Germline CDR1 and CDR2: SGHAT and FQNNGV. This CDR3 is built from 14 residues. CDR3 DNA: TGTGCCAGCAGCCCCGGGACCCACCACAATGAGCAGTTCTTC. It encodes CASSPGTHHNEQFF.

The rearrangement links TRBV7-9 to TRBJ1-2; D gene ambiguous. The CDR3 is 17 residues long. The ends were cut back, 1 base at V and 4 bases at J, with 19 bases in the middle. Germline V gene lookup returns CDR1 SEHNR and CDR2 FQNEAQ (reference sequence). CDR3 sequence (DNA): TGTGCCAGCAGCTTAGGTCACAACAGCGCGGGCGGCTATGGCTACACCTTC. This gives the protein CASSLGHNSAGGYGYTF.

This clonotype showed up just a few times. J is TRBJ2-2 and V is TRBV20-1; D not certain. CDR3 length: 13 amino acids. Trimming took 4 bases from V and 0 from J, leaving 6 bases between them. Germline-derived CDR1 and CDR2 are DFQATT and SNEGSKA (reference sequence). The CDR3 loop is CSATSANTGELFF. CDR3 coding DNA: TGCAGTGCTACTTCAGCGAACACCGGGGAGCTGTTTTTT.

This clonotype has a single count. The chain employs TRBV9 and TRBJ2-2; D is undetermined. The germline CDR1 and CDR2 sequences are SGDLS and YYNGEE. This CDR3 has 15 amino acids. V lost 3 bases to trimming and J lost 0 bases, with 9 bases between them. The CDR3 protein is CASSETGSNTGELFF. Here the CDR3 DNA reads TGTGCCAGCAGCGAAACCGGGTCGAACACCGGGGAGCTGTTTTTT. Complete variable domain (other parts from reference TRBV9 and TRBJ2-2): DSGVTQTPKHLITATGQRVTLRCSPRSGDLSVYWYQQSLDQGLQFLIQYYNGEERAKGNILERFSAQQFPDLHSELNLSSLELGDSALYFCASSETGSNTGELFFGEGSRLTVL.

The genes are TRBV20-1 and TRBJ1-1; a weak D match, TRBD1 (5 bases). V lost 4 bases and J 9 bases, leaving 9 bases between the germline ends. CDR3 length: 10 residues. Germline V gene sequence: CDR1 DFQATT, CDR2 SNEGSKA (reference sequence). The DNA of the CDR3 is TGCAGTGCTAACAGGAGAAAAGCTTTCTTT. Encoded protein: CSANRRKAFF.

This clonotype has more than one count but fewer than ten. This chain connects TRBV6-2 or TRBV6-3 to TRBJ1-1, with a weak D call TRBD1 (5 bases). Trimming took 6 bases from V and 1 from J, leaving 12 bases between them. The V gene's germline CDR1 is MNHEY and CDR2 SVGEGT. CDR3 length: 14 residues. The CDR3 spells CASRWGTANTEAFF. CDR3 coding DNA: TGTGCCAGCAGATGGGGGACGGCGAACACTGAAGCTTTCTTT.

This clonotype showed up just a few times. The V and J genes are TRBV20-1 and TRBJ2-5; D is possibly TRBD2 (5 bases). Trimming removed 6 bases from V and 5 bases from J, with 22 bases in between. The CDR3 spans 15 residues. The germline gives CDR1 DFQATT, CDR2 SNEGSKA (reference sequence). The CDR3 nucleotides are TGCAGTGCCAAGGATCGGGGTTGGGAGTGGGAGACCCAGTACTTC. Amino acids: CSAKDRGWEWETQYF.

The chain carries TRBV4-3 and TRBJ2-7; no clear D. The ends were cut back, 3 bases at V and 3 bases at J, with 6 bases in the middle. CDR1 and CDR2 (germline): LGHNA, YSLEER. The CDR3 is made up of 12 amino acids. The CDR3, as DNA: TGCGCCAGCAGCCAGGAAGGCTACGAGCAGTACTTC. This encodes CASSQEGYEQYF.

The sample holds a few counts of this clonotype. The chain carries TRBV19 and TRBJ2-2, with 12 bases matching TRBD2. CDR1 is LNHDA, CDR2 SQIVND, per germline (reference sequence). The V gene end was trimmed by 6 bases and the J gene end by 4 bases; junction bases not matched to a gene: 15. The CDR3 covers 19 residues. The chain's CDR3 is CASRIRLAGAQWATGELFF. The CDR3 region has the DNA TGTGCCAGTAGGATCCGACTAGCGGGAGCCCAATGGGCCACCGGGGAGCTGTTTTTT.

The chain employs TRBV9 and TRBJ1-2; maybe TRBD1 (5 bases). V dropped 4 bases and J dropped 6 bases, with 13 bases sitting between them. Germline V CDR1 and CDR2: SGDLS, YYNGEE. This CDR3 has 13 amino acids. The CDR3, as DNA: TGTGCCAGCAGCCCCCAGGGAAAAGATGGCTACACCTTC. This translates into CASSPQGKDGYTF.

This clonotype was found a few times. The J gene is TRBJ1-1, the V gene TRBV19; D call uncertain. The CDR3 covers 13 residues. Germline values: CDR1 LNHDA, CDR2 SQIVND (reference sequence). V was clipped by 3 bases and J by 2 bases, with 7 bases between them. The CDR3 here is CASSIRFNTEAFF. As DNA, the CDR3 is TGTGCCAGTAGTATTAGGTTCAACACTGAAGCTTTCTTT.

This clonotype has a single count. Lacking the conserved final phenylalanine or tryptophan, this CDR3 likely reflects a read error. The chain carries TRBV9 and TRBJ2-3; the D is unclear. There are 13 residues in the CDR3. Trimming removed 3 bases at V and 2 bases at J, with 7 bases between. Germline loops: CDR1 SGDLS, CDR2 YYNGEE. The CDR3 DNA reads TGTGCCAGCAGCGGGACCGCCACAGATACGCAGTATTTG. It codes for CASSGTATDTQYL.

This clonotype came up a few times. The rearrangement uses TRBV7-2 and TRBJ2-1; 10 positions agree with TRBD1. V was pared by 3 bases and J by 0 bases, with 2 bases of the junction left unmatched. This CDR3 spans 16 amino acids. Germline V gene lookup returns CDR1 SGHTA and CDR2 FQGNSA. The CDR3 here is CASSLRDRGSYNEQFF. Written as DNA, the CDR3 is TGTGCCAGCAGCTTGAGGGACAGGGGCTCCTACAATGAGCAGTTCTTC. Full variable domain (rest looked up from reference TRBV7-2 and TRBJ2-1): GAGVSQSPSNKVTEKGKDVELRCDPISGHTALYWYRQSLGQGLEFLIYFQGNSAPDKSGLPSDRFSAERTGGSVSTLTIQRTQQEDSAVYLCASSLRDRGSYNEQFFGPGTRLTVL.

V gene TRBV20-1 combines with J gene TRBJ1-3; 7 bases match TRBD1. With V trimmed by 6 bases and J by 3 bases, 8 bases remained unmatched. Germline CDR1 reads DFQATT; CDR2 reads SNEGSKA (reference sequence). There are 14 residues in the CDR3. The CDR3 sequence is CSAIYRGHGNTIYF. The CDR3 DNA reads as TGCAGTGCGATATACAGGGGTCATGGAAACACCATATATTTT.

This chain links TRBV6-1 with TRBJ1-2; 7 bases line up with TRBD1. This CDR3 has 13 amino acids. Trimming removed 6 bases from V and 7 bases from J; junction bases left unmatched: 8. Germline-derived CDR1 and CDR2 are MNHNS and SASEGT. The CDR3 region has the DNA TGTGCCAGCAGACCACGGACAGGAATTGGCTACACCTTC. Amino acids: CASRPRTGIGYTF.

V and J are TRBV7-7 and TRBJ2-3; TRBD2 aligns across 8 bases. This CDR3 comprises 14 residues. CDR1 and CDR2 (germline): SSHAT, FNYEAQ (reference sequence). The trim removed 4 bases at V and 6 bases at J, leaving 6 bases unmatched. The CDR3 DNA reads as TGTGCCAGCAGCTCCTCGAGCGGGAGCGATACGCAGTATTTT. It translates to CASSSSSGSDTQYF. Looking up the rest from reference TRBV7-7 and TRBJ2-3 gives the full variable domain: GAGVSQSPRYKVTKRGQDVTLRCDPISSHATLYWYQQALGQGPEFLTYFNYEAQPDKSGLPSDRFSAERPEGSISTLTIQRTEQRDSAMYRCASSSSSGSDTQYFGPGTRLTVL.

The CDR3 DNA reads as TGCGCCAGCAGCCAAGAAAGTAACGGGTATGAGCAGTTCTTC. Encoded protein: CASSQESNGYEQFF. The rearrangement uses TRBV4-3 and TRBJ2-1; no clear D gene. The germline CDR1 and CDR2 sequences are LGHNA and YSLEER. There are 14 residues in the CDR3. V gave up 0 bases and J gave up 8 bases, with 11 bases separating them.

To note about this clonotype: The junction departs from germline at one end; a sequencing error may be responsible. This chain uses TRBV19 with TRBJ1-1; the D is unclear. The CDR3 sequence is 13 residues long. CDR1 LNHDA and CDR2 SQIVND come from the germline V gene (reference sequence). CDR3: CASNEARGTDAFF. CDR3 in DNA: TGTGCCAGTAACGAAGCCAGAGGCACTGACGCTTTCTTT.

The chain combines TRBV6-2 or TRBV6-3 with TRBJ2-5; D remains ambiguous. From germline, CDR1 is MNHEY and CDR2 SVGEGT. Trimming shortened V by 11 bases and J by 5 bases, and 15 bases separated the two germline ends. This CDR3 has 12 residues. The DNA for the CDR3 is TGTGCCTGCAACTCACGCCGGGAGACCCAGTACTTC. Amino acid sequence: CACNSRRETQYF.

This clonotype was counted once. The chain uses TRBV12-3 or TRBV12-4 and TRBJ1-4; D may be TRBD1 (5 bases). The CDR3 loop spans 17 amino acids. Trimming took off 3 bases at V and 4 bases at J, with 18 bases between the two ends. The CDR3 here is CASSFRGMGTVNEKLFF. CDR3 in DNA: TGTGCCAGCAGTTTTCGGGGGATGGGGACGGTTAATGAAAAACTGTTTTTT.

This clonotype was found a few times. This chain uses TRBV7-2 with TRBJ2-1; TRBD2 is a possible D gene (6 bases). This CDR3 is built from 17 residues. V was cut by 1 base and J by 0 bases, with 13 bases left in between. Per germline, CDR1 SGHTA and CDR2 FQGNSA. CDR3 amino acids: CASSLGPTGSSYNEQFF. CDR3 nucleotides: TGTGCCAGCAGCTTAGGGCCGACCGGGAGCTCCTACAATGAGCAGTTCTTC.

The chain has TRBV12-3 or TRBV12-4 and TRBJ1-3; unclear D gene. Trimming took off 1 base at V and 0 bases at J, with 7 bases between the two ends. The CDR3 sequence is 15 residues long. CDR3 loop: CASSLGQHSGNTIYF. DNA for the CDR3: TGTGCCAGCAGTTTAGGGCAGCACTCTGGAAACACCATATATTTT.

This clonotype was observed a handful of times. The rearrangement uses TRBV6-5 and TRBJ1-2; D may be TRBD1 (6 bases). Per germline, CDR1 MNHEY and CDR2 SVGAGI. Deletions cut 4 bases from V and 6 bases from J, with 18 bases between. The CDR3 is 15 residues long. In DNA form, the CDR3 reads TGTGCCAGCAGTTTCGACAGGATGGGGGGAGATGGCTACACCTTC. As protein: CASSFDRMGGDGYTF.